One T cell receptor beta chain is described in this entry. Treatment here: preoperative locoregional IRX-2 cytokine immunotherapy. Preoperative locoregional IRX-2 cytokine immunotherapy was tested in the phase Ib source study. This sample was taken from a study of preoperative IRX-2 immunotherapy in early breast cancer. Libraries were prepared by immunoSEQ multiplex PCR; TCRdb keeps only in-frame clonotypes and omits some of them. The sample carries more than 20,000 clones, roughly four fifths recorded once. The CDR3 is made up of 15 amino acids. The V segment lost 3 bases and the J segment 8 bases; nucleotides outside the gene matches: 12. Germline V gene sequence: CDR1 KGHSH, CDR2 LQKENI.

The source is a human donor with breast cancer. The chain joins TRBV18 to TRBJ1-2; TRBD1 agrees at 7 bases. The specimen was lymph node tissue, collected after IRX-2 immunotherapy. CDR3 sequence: CASSPPNRGGYGYTF. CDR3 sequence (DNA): TGTGCCAGCTCACCCCCGAACAGGGGAGGCTACGGCTACACCTTC.